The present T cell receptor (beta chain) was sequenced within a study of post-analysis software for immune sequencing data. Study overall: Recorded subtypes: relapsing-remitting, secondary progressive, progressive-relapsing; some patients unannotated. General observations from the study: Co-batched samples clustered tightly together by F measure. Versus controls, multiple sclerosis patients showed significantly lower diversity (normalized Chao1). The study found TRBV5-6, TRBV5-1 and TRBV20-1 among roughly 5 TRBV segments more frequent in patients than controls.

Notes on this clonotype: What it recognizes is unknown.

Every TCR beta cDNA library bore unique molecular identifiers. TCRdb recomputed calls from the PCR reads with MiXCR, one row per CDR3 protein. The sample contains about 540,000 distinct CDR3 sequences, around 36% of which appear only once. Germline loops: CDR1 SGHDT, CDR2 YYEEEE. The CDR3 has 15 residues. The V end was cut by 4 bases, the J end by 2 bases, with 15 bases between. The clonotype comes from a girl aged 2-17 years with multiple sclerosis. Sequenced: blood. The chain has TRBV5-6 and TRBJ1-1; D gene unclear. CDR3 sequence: CASSPLGGRNTEAFF. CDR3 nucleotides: TGTGCCAGCAGCCCACTGGGCGGTAGAAACACTGAAGCTTTCTTT.